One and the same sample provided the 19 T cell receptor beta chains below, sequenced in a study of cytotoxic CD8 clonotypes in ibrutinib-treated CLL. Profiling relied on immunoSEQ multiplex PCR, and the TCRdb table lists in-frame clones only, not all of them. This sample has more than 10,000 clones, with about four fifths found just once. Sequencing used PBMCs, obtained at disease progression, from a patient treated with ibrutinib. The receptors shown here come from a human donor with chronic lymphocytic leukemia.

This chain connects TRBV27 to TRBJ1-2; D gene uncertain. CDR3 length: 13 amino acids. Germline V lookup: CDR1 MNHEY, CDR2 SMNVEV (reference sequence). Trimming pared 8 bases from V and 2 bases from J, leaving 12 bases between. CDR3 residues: CASAPLDNYGYTF. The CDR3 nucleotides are TGTGCCAGCGCTCCTTTGGACAACTATGGCTACACCTTC.

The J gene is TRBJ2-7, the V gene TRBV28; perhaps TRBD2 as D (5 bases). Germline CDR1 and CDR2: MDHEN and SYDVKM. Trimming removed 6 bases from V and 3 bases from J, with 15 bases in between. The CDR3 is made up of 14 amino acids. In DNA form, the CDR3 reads TGTGCCAGCAGCCCTCCTAGCCACAACTACGAGCAGTACTTC. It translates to CASSPPSHNYEQYF.

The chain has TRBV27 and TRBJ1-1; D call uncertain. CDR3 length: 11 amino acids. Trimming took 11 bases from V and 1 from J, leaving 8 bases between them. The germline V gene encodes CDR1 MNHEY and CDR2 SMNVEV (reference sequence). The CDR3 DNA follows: TGTGCCGCAAGATCGAACACTGAAGCTTTCTTT. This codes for CAARSNTEAFF.

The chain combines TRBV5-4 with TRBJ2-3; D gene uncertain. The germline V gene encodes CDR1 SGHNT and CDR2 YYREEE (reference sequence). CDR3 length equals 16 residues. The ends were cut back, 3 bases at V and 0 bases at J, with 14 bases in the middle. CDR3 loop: CASSSLQQASTDTQYF. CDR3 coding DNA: TGTGCCAGCAGCTCACTACAGCAAGCTAGCACAGATACGCAGTATTTT.

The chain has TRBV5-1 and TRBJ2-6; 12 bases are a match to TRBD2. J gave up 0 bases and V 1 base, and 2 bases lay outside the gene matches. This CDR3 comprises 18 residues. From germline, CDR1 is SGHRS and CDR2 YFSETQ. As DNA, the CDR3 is TGCGCCAGCAGCTTGCCTAGCGGGAGGGGCTCTGGGGCCAACGTCCTGACTTTC. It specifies CASSLPSGRGSGANVLTF.

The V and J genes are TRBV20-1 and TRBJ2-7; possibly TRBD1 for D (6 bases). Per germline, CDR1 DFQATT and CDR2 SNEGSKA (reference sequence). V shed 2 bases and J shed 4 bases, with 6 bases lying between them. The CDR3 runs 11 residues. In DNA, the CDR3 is TGCAGTGCTAGAACAGGGTACGAGCAGTACTTC. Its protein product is CSARTGYEQYF.

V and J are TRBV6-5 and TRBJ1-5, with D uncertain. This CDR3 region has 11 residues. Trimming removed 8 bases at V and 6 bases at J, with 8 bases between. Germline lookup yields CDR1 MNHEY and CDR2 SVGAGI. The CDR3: CASGPSQPQHF. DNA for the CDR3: TGTGCCAGCGGCCCCAGTCAGCCCCAGCATTTT.

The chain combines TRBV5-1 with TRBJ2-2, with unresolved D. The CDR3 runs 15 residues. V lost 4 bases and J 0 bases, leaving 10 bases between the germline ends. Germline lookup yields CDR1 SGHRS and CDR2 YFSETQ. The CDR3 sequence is CASSATQPNTGELFF. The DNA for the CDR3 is TGCGCCAGCAGCGCCACGCAGCCGAACACCGGGGAGCTGTTTTTT.

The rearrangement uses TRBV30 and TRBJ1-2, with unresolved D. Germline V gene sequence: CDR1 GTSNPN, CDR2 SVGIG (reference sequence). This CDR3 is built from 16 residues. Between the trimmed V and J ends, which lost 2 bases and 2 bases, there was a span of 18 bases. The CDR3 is CAWSRAGWGRNYGYTF. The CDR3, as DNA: TGTGCCTGGAGTAGGGCTGGTTGGGGTCGGAACTATGGCTACACCTTC.

CDR3 loop: CASQGDSYNEQFF. The CDR3 DNA reads TGTGCCAGCCAGGGTGATTCCTACAATGAGCAGTTCTTC. This chain joins TRBV9 and TRBJ2-1, with a weak D call TRBD1 (5 bases). The V and J ends lost 7 bases and 1 base respectively, with 9 bases between them. Germline V gene data show CDR1 as SGDLS and CDR2 as YYNGEE. The CDR3 contains 13 residues.

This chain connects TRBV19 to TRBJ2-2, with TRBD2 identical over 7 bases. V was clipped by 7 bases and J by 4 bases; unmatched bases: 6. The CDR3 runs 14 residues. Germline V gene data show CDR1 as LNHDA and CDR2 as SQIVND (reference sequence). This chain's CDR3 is CASNRGRGTGELFF. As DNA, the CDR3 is TGTGCCAGTAATCGGGGGAGGGGCACCGGGGAGCTGTTTTTT.

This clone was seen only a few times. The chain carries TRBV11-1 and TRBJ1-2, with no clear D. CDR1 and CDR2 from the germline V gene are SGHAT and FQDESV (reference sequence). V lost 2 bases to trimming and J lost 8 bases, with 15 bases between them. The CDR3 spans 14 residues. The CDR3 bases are TGTGCCAGCAGCTTAAACTCCCAAGCAAGCGGCTACACCTTC. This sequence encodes CASSLNSQASGYTF.

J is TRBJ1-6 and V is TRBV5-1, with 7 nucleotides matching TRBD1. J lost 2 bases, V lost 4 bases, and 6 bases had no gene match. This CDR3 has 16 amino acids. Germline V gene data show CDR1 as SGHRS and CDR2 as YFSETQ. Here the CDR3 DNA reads TGCGCCAGCAGCAAACAGGGGAGCGCCTATAATTCACCCCTCCACTTT. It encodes CASSKQGSAYNSPLHF.

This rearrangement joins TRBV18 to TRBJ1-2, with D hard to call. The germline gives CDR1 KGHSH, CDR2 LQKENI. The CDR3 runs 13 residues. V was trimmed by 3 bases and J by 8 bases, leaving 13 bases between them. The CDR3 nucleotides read TGTGCCAGCTCACCGACATCTCTCAAGGGCTACACCTTC. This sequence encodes CASSPTSLKGYTF.

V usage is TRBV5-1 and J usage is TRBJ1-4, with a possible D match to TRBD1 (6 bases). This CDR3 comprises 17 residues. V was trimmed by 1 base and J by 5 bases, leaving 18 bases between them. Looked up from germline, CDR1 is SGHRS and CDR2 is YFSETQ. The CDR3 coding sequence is TGCGCCAGCAGCTTGTCCAGAGGGGGACTTAGAAATGAAAAACTGTTTTTT. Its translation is CASSLSRGGLRNEKLFF.

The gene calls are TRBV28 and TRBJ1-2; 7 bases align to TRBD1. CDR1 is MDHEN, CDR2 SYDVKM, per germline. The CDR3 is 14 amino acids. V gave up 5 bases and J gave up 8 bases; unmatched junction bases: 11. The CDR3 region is CASSRGGWGSGYTF. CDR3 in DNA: TGTGCCAGCAGTCGAGGGGGCTGGGGGTCGGGCTACACCTTC.

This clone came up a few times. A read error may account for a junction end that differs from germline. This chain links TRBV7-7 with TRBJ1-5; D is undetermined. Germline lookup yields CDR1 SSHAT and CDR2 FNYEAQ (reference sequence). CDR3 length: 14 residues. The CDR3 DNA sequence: TGTGCTAGCACGCCAGACCGTAGCAATCAGCCCCAGCATTTT. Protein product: CASTPDRSNQPQHF. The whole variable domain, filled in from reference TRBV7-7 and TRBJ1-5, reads GAGVSQSPRYKVTKRGQDVTLRCDPISSHATLYWYQQALGQGPEFLTYFNYEAQPDKSGLPSDRFSAERPEGSISTLTIQRTEQRDSAMYRCASTPDRSNQPQHFGDGTRLSIL.

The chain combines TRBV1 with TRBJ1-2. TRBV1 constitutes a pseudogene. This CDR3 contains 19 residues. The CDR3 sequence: CTSSQGEPGPRGSNLGYTF. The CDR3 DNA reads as TGCACCAGCAGCCAAGGTGAGCCGGGGCCGCGCGGATCGAACCTTGGCTACACCTTC.

The CDR3 bases are TGTGCTGGGGGCGGGGAGGGCACAGATACGCAGTATTTT. Translation: CAGGGEGTDTQYF. This rearrangement joins TRBV11-2 to TRBJ2-3; D is perhaps TRBD1 or TRBD2 (6 bases each). Germline CDR1 SGHAT, CDR2 FQNNGV. The CDR3 sequence is 13 residues long. Supplemented by reference TRBV11-2 and TRBJ2-3, the full variable domain reads EAGVAQSPRYKIIEKRQSVAFWCNPISGHATLYWYQQILGQGPKLLIQFQNNGVVDDSQLPKDRFSAERLKGVDSTLKIQPAKLEDSAVYLCAGGGEGTDTQYFGPGTRLTVL.